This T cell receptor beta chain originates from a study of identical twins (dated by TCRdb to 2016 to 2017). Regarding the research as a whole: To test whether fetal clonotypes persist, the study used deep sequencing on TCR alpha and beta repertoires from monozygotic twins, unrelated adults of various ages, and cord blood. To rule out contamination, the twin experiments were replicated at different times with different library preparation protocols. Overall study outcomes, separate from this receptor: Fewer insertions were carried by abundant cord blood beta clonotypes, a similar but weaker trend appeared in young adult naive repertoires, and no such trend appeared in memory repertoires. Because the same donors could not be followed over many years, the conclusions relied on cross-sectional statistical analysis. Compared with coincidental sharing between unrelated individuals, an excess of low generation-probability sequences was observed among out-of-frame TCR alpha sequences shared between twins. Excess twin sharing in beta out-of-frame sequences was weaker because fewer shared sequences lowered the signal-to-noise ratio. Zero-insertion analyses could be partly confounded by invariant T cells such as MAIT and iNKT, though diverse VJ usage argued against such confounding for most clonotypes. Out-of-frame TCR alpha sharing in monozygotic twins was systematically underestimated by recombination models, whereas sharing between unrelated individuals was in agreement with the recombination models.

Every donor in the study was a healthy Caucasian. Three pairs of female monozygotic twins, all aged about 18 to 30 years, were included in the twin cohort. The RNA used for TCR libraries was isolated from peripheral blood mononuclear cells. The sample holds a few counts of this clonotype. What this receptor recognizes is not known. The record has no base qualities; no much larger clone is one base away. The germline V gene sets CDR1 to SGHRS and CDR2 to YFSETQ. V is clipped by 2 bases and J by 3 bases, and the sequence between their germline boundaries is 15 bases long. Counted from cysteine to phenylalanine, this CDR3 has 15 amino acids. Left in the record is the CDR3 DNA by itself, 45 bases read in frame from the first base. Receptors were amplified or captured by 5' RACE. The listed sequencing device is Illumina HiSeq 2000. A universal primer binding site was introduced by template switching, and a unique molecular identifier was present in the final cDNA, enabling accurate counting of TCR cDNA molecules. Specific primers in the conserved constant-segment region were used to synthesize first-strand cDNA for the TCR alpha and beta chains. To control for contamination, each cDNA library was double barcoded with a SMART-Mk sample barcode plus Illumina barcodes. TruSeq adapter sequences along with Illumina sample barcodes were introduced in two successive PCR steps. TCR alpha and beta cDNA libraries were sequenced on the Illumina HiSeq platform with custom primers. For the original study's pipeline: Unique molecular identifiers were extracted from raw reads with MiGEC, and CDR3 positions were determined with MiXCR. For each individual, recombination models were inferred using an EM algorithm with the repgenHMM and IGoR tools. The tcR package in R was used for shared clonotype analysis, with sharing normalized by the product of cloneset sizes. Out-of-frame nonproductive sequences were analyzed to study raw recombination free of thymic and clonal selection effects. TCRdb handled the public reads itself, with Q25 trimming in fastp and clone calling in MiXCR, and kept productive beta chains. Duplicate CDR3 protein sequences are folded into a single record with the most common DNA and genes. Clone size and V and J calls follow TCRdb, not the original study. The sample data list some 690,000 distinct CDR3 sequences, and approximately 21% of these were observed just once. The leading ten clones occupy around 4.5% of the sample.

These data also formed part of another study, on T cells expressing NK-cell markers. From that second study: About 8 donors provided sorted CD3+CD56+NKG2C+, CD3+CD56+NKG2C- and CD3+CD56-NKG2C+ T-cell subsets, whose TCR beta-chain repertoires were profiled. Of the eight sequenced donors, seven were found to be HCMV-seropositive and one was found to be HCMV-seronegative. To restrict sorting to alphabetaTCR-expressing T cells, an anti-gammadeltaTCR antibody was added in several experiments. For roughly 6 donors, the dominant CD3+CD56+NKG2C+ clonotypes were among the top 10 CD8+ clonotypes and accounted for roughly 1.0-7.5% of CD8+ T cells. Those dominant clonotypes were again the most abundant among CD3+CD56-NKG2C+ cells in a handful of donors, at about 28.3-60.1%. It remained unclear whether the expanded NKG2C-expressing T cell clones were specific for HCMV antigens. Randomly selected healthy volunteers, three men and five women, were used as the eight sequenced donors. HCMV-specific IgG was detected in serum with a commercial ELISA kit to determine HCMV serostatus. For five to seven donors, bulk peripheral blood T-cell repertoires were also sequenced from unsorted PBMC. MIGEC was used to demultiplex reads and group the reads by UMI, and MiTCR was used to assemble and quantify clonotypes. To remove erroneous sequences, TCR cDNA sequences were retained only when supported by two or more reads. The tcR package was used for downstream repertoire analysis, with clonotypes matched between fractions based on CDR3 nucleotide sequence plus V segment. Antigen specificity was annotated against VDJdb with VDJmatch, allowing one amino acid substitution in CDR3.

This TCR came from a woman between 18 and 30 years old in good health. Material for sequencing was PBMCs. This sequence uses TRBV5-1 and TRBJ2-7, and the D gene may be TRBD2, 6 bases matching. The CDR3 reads CASSFRDSGGYEQYF. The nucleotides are TGCGCCAGCAGCTTCCGGGACTCTGGTGGCTACGAGCAGTACTTC.